Below, 18 T cell receptor beta chains from the same sample are listed, as sequenced in a study of T cells in Graves' hyperthyroidism and ophthalmopathy. Authors of the study amplified TCR beta CDR3 regions from RNA transcripts. Primed by the HTBI set, a first-round RT-PCR was run on the TCR CDR3. One entry per CDR3 protein, called by TCRdb with MiXCR from the multiplex PCR reads. The table includes around 600,000 distinct CDR3 sequences, 15% to 19% detected once. What was sequenced was blood. All receptors come from a woman aged 25 to 39 with Graves' hyperthyroidism.

There are many counts of this clonotype. The genes are TRBV18 and TRBJ2-3, with no clear D. V was shortened by 0 bases and J by 6 bases, with 4 bases between the two germline ends. In germline, CDR1 is KGHSH, CDR2 LQKENI. The CDR3 is made up of 12 amino acids. The DNA of the CDR3 is TGTGCCAGCTCACCACCGTTGGATACGCAGTATTTT. Its protein product is CASSPPLDTQYF.

The rearrangement joins TRBV4-1 to TRBJ2-7; 10 bases fit TRBD1. The trim removed 2 bases at V and 3 bases at J, leaving 7 bases unmatched. Germline-derived CDR1 and CDR2 are MGHRA and YSYEKL. There are 16 residues in the CDR3. The chain's CDR3 is CASSQPGQGDGYEQYF. The CDR3 DNA reads TGCGCCAGCAGCCAACCCGGACAGGGGGACGGCTACGAGCAGTACTTC.

This clonotype has ten or more counts. The chain combines TRBV30 with TRBJ1-5; D call uncertain. The CDR3 sequence is 16 residues long. Deletions cut 1 base from V and 4 bases from J, with 17 bases between. Germline-derived CDR1 and CDR2 are GTSNPN and SVGIG (reference sequence). CDR3 region: CAWSAQVLFGNQPQHF. In nucleotides, the CDR3 is TGTGCCTGGAGTGCTCAGGTACTCTTCGGGAATCAGCCCCAGCATTTT.

In its sample, this clonotype was seen a few times. The J gene is TRBJ2-3, the V gene TRBV20-1, with 7 bases aligning to TRBD2. The CDR3 sequence is 12 residues long. V was clipped by 7 bases and J by 0 bases; unmatched bases: 1. The germline V gene has CDR1 DFQATT and CDR2 SNEGSKA (reference sequence). CDR3: CSGGRSTDTQYF. The DNA of the CDR3 is TGCAGTGGCGGGAGAAGCACAGATACGCAGTATTTT.

This clonotype was counted at least ten times. This chain connects TRBV9 to TRBJ2-3; the match to TRBD2 covers 8 bases. Trimming cost V 4 bases and J 3 bases; bases outside gene matches: 10. In germline, CDR1 is SGDLS, CDR2 YYNGEE. This CDR3 comprises 16 residues. The CDR3, as DNA: TGTGCCAGCAGCCCGCCGAGCGGGAGAATGACAGATACGCAGTATTTT. Translation: CASSPPSGRMTDTQYF.

V gene TRBV4-1 combines with J gene TRBJ1-4; D not resolved. V was clipped by 3 bases and J by 8 bases, with 19 bases between them. Germline V lookup: CDR1 MGHRA, CDR2 YSYEKL. This CDR3 is 16 amino acids long. The DNA of the CDR3 is TGCGCCAGCAGCCATCCGGGAAGATCGGCTGGGGAAAAACTGTTTTTT. It yields the protein CASSHPGRSAGEKLFF.

Ten or more counts support this clonotype. This CDR3 is CSARTGQETQYF. The CDR3, as DNA: TGCAGTGCTAGGACAGGTCAAGAGACCCAGTACTTC. The rearrangement uses TRBV20-1 and TRBJ2-5; D might be TRBD1 (6 bases). Germline V gene lookup returns CDR1 DFQATT and CDR2 SNEGSKA (reference sequence). The CDR3 is made up of 12 amino acids. With 3 bases removed from V and 2 bases from J, the gap between germline ends came to 7 bases.

The V and J genes are TRBV6-5 and TRBJ1-3; D gene uncertain. Per the germline V gene, CDR1 is MNHEY and CDR2 is SVGAGI. Between the trimmed V and J ends, which lost 4 bases and 2 bases, there was a span of 24 bases. The CDR3 runs 19 residues. CDR3 coding DNA: TGTGCCAGCAGTTTTCACCCTGCCGGCAGGATTGGGCCTGGAAACACCATATATTTT. This sequence encodes CASSFHPAGRIGPGNTIYF.

This clonotype appeared a few times. A much larger clone is a single base away; this may be a read error. This chain uses TRBV27 with TRBJ1-5; maybe TRBD1 (5 bases). Looked up from germline, CDR1 is MNHEY and CDR2 is SMNVEV (reference sequence). The CDR3 consists of 19 residues. CDR3 DNA sequence: TGTGCCGGCAGCCCTGGGAGATTAGGGGCGATCGATAGCAATCAGCCCCAGCATTTT. The encoded protein is CAGSPGRLGAIDSNQPQHF.

The rearrangement uses TRBV12-3 or TRBV12-4 and TRBJ2-7; 10 bases align to TRBD2. J gave up 3 bases and V 5 bases, and 13 bases lay outside the gene matches. This CDR3 is 17 amino acids long. CDR3 loop: CASSPRISGRFHYEQYF. DNA for the CDR3: TGTGCCAGCAGTCCGAGGATTAGCGGGAGGTTCCACTACGAGCAGTACTTC.

This sequence joins TRBV6-2 or TRBV6-3 and TRBJ1-1; 7 bases match TRBD1. J was trimmed by 1 base and V by 6 bases; bases with no gene match: 5. Germline V gives CDR1 MNHEY, CDR2 SVGEGT. The CDR3 loop spans 14 amino acids. The CDR3 DNA is TGTGCCAGCAGGGGATGGGACAGGAACACTGAAGCTTTCTTT. Translation gives CASRGWDRNTEAFF.

The chain carries TRBV4-2 and TRBJ2-1, with 9 bases fitting TRBD2. The CDR3 covers 17 residues. Germline V lookup: CDR1 LGHNA, CDR2 YNFKEQ. J lost 7 bases, V lost 4 bases, and 14 bases had no gene match. The CDR3 loop reads CASSRYTQREAWNEQFF. The DNA of the CDR3 is TGTGCCAGCAGCCGTTATACCCAGCGGGAGGCATGGAATGAGCAGTTCTTC.

The V gene is TRBV4-1, the J gene TRBJ2-7, with D possibly being TRBD2 (6 bases). Germline CDR1 is MGHRA and CDR2 is YSYEKL. This CDR3 spans 15 amino acids. V was pared by 0 bases and J by 3 bases, with 12 bases between. The CDR3, as DNA: TGCGCCAGCAGCCAAGAATTCCGGGGGATCTACGAGCAGTACTTC. Its protein is CASSQEFRGIYEQYF.

The rearrangement uses TRBV24-1 and TRBJ2-1; 9 nucleotides line up with TRBD1. Losses at the gene ends were 4 bases for V and 7 bases for J; bases not matched to a gene: 7. The germline CDR1 and CDR2 sequences are KGHDR and SFDVKD. CDR3 length: 15 amino acids. The CDR3 DNA follows: TGTGCCACCAGTGAGCCTGGACAGGGGATGAATGAGCAGTTCTTC. Translated, it gives CATSEPGQGMNEQFF.

This clonotype was seen repeatedly, ten times or more. The V and J genes are TRBV9 and TRBJ2-3; 7 positions agree with TRBD2. Germline values: CDR1 SGDLS, CDR2 YYNGEE. V was clipped by 0 bases and J by 2 bases; unmatched bases: 6. This CDR3 is built from 16 residues. The CDR3 DNA reads as TGTGCCAGCAGCGTAGCCCGGGACTACCACACAGATACGCAGTATTTT. Residues: CASSVARDYHTDTQYF.

This clonotype has just a few counts. The genes are TRBV5-1 and TRBJ1-4; D is undetermined. This CDR3 has 13 amino acids. CDR1 is SGHRS and CDR2 is YFSETQ in the germline V gene. Deletions cut 4 bases from V and 8 bases from J, with 12 bases between. The CDR3 loop is CASSPDIREKLFF. The CDR3 DNA reads TGCGCCAGCAGCCCAGATATAAGGGAAAAACTGTTTTTT.

This clonotype has a single count. This may be a read error: a much more frequent sequence differs by one nucleotide. The J gene is TRBJ2-1, the V gene TRBV27; either TRBD1 or TRBD2 may supply D (6 bases each). The V end lost 6 bases, the J end lost 8 bases, and 17 bases lay between the germline ends. CDR3 size: 14 residues. Germline CDR1 and CDR2: MNHEY and SMNVEV (reference sequence). CDR3 residues: CASSPRGPSHEQFF. The CDR3 DNA follows: TGTGCCAGCAGCCCCCGGGGGCCTTCCCATGAGCAGTTCTTC.

This clonotype was detected ten times or more. V and J are TRBV6-2 or TRBV6-3 and TRBJ2-7; D possibly uses TRBD1 or TRBD2 (5 bases each). With 6 bases removed from V and 6 bases from J, the gap between germline ends came to 15 bases. The CDR3 is made up of 13 amino acids. The germline gives CDR1 MNHEY, CDR2 SVGEGT. The CDR3 here is CASRDWGRGEQYF. The DNA of the CDR3 is TGTGCCAGCAGAGACTGGGGGAGAGGCGAGCAGTACTTC.